This T cell receptor beta chain originates from a study of T cell responses to AZD1222 COVID-19 vaccine. About this clone: Its antigen is unknown. A read error may account for a junction end that differs from germline.

Study-wide findings and caveats: Only six AZD1222 recipients tested seropositive at baseline. A reported finding is that nearly half of spike-specific TCRs target unmutated variant regions. With two AZD1222 doses given, Spike-specific TCR breadth and depth both rose. White British ancestry dominated among donors, who included more females, and clonal diversity was possibly underestimated.

The CDR3 contains 11 residues. Germline V lookup: CDR1 LNHDA, CDR2 SQIVND (reference sequence). Sequencing was performed with immunoSEQ multiplex PCR; in TCRdb, only in-frame clones are kept and a portion is missing. Among about 140,000 clones listed, 85% were seen once. The rearrangement uses TRBV19 and TRBJ1-1; D uncertain. The origin of this receptor is an adult who received the MenACWY meningococcal vaccine as a control. The input for sequencing was peripheral blood, taken 28 days after the second dose of the MenACWY control vaccine. CDR3 region: CASMRNAEAFF. For the CDR3, the DNA is TGTGCCAGTATGCGGAACGCTGAAGCTTTCTTT.